The rows below give T cell receptor beta chains drawn from one sample of a study of spatial heterogeneity in lung cancer. TCRdb reanalysed the 5' RACE reads using MiXCR and keeps one entry per CDR3 protein. The sample consists of 77,000 or so distinct CDR3 sequences, 15% to 25% of them appearing once. The source material was PBMCs, sampled at surgery. These TCRs come from a male donor with early-stage non-small cell lung cancer. Both conserved end residues are part of each CDR3. The D gene is left open where the match is weak. Size is omitted from some rows. Given values are once, few, many or a class for expanded clones.

length	V	J	size	D	CDR3	DNA
15	TRBV24-1	TRBJ2-1	few	-	CATSDSQGPSDEQFF	TGTGCCACCAGTGATTCCCAGGGCCCTTCGGATGAGCAGTTCTTC
17	TRBV6-2/TRBV6-3	TRBJ1-5	many	TRBD1	CASTYPPGGHFNQPQHF	TGTGCCAGCACCTACCCCCCAGGGGGCCACTTCAATCAGCCCCAGCATTTT
16	TRBV12-3/TRBV12-4	TRBJ2-3	many	TRBD2	CASSIGLAGGTDTQYF	TGTGCCAGCAGTATCGGACTAGCGGGGGGCACAGATACGCAGTATTTT
19	TRBV5-1	TRBJ1-3	many	-	CASSLIPSAAARAGNTIYF	TGCGCCAGCAGCTTGATACCCTCCGCCGCGGCCAGGGCTGGAAACACCATATATTTT
16	TRBV18	TRBJ1-2	-	TRBD1	CASSPEDGQGAYGYTF	TGTGCCAGCTCACCAGAGGACGGACAGGGGGCCTATGGCTACACCTTC
11	TRBV29-1	TRBJ2-7	many	-	CSVLTVYEQYF	TGCAGCGTTTTGACGGTCTACGAGCAGTACTTC
18	TRBV6-4	TRBJ2-6	few	TRBD1	CASSDGTGDYSGANVLTF	TGTGCCAGCAGTGATGGGACAGGGGACTACTCTGGGGCCAACGTCCTGACTTTC
14	TRBV3-1	TRBJ2-1	-	-	CASSQEGTWDEQFF	TGTGCCAGCAGCCAAGAGGGTACCTGGGATGAGCAGTTCTTC
14	TRBV7-2	TRBJ2-3	-	-	CASSLDSLRDTQYF	TGTGCCAGCAGCCTCGACTCCCTACGTGATACGCAGTATTTT
16	TRBV7-6	TRBJ2-3	-	-	CASSRLGTSVTDTQYF	TGTGCCAGCAGCCGACTCGGAACAAGTGTTACAGATACGCAGTATTTT
14	TRBV12-3/TRBV12-4	TRBJ1-5	few	TRBD1	CASSWGQGDQPQHF	TGTGCCAGCAGTTGGGGACAGGGCGATCAGCCCCAGCATTTT
16	TRBV11-2	TRBJ2-1	many	TRBD2	CASSLRAGALYNEQFF	TGTGCCAGCAGCTTAAGAGCGGGAGCCCTTTACAATGAGCAGTTCTTC
14	TRBV20-1	TRBJ2-1	few	TRBD2	CSARRLAGNNEQFF	TGCAGTGCTCGTAGACTAGCGGGGAACAATGAGCAGTTCTTC
17	TRBV7-8	TRBJ2-3	once	-	CASSLARLSASTDTQYF	TGTGCCAGCAGCTTAGCCCGGCTAAGTGCTAGCACAGATACGCAGTATTTT
18	TRBV27	TRBJ2-3	many	-	CASSLKPPGASSTDTQYF	TGTGCCAGCAGTTTAAAACCCCCAGGGGCTTCTAGCACAGATACGCAGTATTTT
14	TRBV5-5	TRBJ2-3	few	-	CASSPDGPTDTQYF	TGTGCCAGCAGCCCCGACGGCCCCACAGATACGCAGTATTTT